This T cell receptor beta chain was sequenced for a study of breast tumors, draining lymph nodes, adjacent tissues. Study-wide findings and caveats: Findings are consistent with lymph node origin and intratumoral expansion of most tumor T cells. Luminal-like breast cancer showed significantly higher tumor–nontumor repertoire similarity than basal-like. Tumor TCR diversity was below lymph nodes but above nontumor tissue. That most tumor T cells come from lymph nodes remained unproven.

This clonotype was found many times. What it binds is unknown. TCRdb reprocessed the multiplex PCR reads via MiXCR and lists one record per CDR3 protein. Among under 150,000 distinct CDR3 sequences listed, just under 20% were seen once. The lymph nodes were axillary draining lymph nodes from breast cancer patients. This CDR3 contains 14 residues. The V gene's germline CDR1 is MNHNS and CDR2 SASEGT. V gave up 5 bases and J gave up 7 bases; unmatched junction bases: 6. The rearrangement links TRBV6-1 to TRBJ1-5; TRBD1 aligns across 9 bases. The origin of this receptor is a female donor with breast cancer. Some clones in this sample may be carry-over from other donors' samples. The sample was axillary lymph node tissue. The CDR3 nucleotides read TGTGCCAGCAGTAGGACAGGGGAGGAGCAGCCCCAGCATTTT. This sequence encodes CASSRTGEEQPQHF.